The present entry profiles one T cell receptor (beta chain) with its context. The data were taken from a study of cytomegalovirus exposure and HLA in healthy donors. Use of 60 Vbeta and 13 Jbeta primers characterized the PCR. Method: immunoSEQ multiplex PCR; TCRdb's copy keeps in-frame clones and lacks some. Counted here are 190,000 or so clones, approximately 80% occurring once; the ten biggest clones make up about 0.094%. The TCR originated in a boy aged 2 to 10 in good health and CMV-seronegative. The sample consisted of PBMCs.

The CDR3 here is CASSWGDRGPYTEAFF. As DNA, the CDR3 is TGTGCCAGCAGCTGGGGGGACAGGGGGCCCTACACTGAAGCTTTCTTT. The V call is TRBV5-4, the J call TRBJ1-1, with TRBD1 identical over 12 bases. CDR3 length equals 16 residues. The germline CDR1 and CDR2 sequences are SGHNT and YYREEE (reference sequence). The ends lost 3 bases at V and 3 bases at J; junction bases unmatched: 6.